Presented here are 14 T cell receptor beta chains from one specimen sequenced in a study of beta chain features in type 1 diabetes. Points from the study as a whole: Type 1 diabetes patients showed a moderate but significant shortening of TCRB CDR3s in all four CD4+ subsets.

Expressed TCRB transcripts got sequenced, as all isolated RNA was reverse transcribed. Generated by immunoSEQ multiplex PCR, the TCRdb table keeps only in-frame clones and is missing some. The sample has 150,000 to 190,000 clones; 10% to 13% are singletons. The antigens these receptors bind are not known. Sequencing was done on a sample of central memory CD4+ T cells from blood. These receptors originate from a man younger than 40 with type 1 diabetes.

This clone came up a few times. This chain links TRBV9 with TRBJ1-3; weak D call: TRBD1 (6 bases). This CDR3 has 17 residues. V lost 2 bases, J lost 4 bases, and 19 bases lay in between. Germline CDR1 reads SGDLS; CDR2 reads YYNGEE. The DNA of the CDR3 is TGTGCCAGCAGCGTCGACACGGACTTCAGGGGAGGAAACACCATATATTTT. It codes for CASSVDTDFRGGNTIYF.

Here the CDR3 DNA reads TGCGCCAGCAGCTCACGACAGGGGGCTGGCACTGAAGCTTTCTTT. Translated, it gives CASSSRQGAGTEAFF. The V gene is TRBV5-1, the J gene TRBJ1-1; 10 bases map to TRBD1. V trimming: 3 bases; J trimming: 4 bases; junction bases outside the gene matches: 6. The CDR3 has 15 residues. The germline V gene encodes CDR1 SGHRS and CDR2 YFSETQ.

The V gene is TRBV5-1, the J gene TRBJ2-7, with D perhaps matching TRBD1 (6 bases). Germline V gives CDR1 SGHRS, CDR2 YFSETQ. V was trimmed by 4 bases and J by 2 bases, leaving 10 bases between them. The CDR3 has 13 amino acids. CDR3: CASSGTPTYEQYF. The DNA for the CDR3 is TGCGCCAGCAGCGGGACACCCACCTACGAGCAGTACTTC. Based on the CDR3 plus reference TRBV5-1 and TRBJ2-7, the full variable domain is KAGVTQTPRYLIKTRGQQVTLSCSPISGHRSVSWYQQTPGQGLQFLFEYFSETQRNKGNFPGRFSGRQFSNSRSEMNVSTLELGDSALYLCASSGTPTYEQYFGPGTRLTVT.

The V gene is TRBV10-3, the J gene TRBJ2-3; perhaps TRBD2 as D (7 bases). CDR1 is ENHRY, CDR2 SYGVKD, per germline. V was pared by 4 bases and J by 5 bases, with 16 bases between. The CDR3 length is 15 residues. The CDR3 bases are TGTGCCATCAGTGCGGGGAGCGGGACAAAAGATACGCAGTATTTT. Translated, it gives CAISAGSGTKDTQYF.

This clone was detected a few times. The genes are TRBV27 and TRBJ1-1; D is undetermined. The CDR3 contains 12 residues. V dropped 6 bases and J dropped 3 bases, with 8 bases sitting between them. The V gene's germline CDR1 is MNHEY and CDR2 SMNVEV (reference sequence). The CDR3 bases are TGTGCCAGCAGGGACTGGGACACTGAAGCTTTCTTT. Its translation: CASRDWDTEAFF.

The chain has TRBV28 and TRBJ1-2; maybe TRBD1 (6 bases). The CDR3 runs 14 residues. Trimming left V 4 bases short and J 5 bases short, with 14 bases between. From germline, CDR1 is MDHEN and CDR2 SYDVKM. The CDR3 DNA sequence: TGTGCCAGCAGTTCCGACAGGTTAGGGTATGGCTACACCTTC. This sequence encodes CASSSDRLGYGYTF.

The chain employs TRBV11-2 and TRBJ1-1; tentative D call: TRBD1 (5 bases). Per germline, CDR1 SGHAT and CDR2 FQNNGV. V was clipped by 5 bases and J by 5 bases, with 12 bases between them. The CDR3 consists of 13 residues. DNA of the CDR3: TGTGCCAGCAGCAACACGGGGGGGACTGAAGCTTTCTTT. Amino acids: CASSNTGGTEAFF.

The gene calls are TRBV5-4 and TRBJ2-1; 8 nucleotides agree with TRBD1. From germline, CDR1 is SGHNT and CDR2 YYREEE (reference sequence). V lost 2 bases and J lost 8; bases outside the gene matches: 9. CDR3 size: 15 residues. CDR3 nucleotide sequence: TGTGCCAGCAGCTTAAACGACAGGGGTAGCGATGAGCAGTTCTTC. This translates into CASSLNDRGSDEQFF.

The chain combines TRBV13 with TRBJ1-2; D gene uncertain. The CDR3 is 14 amino acids. Between the trimmed V and J ends, which lost 6 bases and 4 bases, there was a span of 15 bases. CDR1 and CDR2 (germline): PRHDT, FYEKMQ (reference sequence). The CDR3 is CASRPGGWSYGYTF. The CDR3 region has the DNA TGTGCCAGCAGGCCGGGAGGATGGAGCTATGGCTACACCTTC.

This clone was observed a few times. The chain recombines TRBV5-1 with TRBJ2-5, with 7 bases that match TRBD1. The germline V gene encodes CDR1 SGHRS and CDR2 YFSETQ. V lost 4 bases and J lost 6; bases outside the gene matches: 9. This CDR3 is built from 14 residues. The CDR3, as DNA: TGCGCCAGCAGCATGGGACAGTCGAGACAGACCCAGTACTTC. Translation gives CASSMGQSRQTQYF.

The chain has TRBV4-2 and TRBJ2-7; D may be TRBD1 (5 bases). Trimming took 6 bases from V and 3 from J, leaving 18 bases between them. This CDR3 spans 15 amino acids. Germline V gene sequence: CDR1 LGHNA, CDR2 YNFKEQ. CDR3 sequence reads: CASSSGQGLSYEQYF. CDR3 bases: TGTGCCAGCAGTTCAGGGCAGGGTCTAAGCTACGAGCAGTACTTC.

This clone was picked up a small number of times. The chain recombines TRBV28 with TRBJ2-7; TRBD1 matches 7 bases. CDR3 length: 14 amino acids. With 7 bases clipped from V and 0 bases from J, the junction kept 6 bases outside the gene matches. CDR1 is MDHEN and CDR2 is SYDVKM in the germline V gene. The CDR3 DNA follows: TGTGCCAGCACCAGGGGGACCCCCTCCTACGAGCAGTACTTC. This gives the protein CASTRGTPSYEQYF. The full variable domain, in which reference TRBV28 and TRBJ2-7 provide the parts outside the CDR3, is DVKVTQSSRYLVKRTGEKVFLECVQDMDHENMFWYRQDPGLGLRLIYFSYDVKMKEKGDIPEGYSVSREKKERFSLILESASTNQTSMYLCASTRGTPSYEQYFGPGTRLTVT.

This clone was observed a few times. The chain employs TRBV13 and TRBJ2-7, with D unresolved. The CDR3 has 15 residues. Germline assignment: CDR1 PRHDT and CDR2 FYEKMQ (reference sequence). Between the trimmed V and J ends, which lost 4 bases and 3 bases, there was a span of 16 bases. The CDR3 sequence: CASSSTSGNNYEQYF. CDR3 in DNA: TGTGCCAGCAGCTCTACCTCAGGTAACAACTACGAGCAGTACTTC.

The genes are TRBV7-9 and TRBJ2-7, with TRBD2 as a possible D gene (5 bases). CDR3 length equals 14 residues. From germline, CDR1 is SEHNR and CDR2 FQNEAQ (reference sequence). V was pared by 6 bases and J by 7 bases, with 19 bases between. In DNA form, the CDR3 reads TGTGCCAGCAGTCCTGTCGGACGGAGGTGGGAGCAGTACTTC. The encoded protein is CASSPVGRRWEQYF.